The 21 T cell receptor beta chains in this list originate from one sample, sequenced in a study of blood T cell repertoires in COVID-19 (dated by TCRdb to about 2020). Preparation of the library involved the immunoSEQ multiplex PCR assay. The immuneACCESS repertoire file appears here via TCRdb, limited to in-frame rearrangements. These files lack a portion of the clones; in checked studies, under half of the deficit traces to unresolved V genes, and the cause of the others is not known. This sample lists about 140,000 clones; 60% to 80% were detected once. Together, the top ten hold just under 3% of the sample. The source material was PBMCs or T cells enriched from blood (not recorded which). The receptors originated from a woman between 50 and 59 years old who had recovered from COVID-19.

J is TRBJ1-2 and V is TRBV7-2, with 8 nucleotides matching TRBD1. The CDR3 runs 15 residues. Losses at the gene ends were 1 base for V and 2 bases for J; bases not matched to a gene: 3. CDR1 SGHTA and CDR2 FQGNSA come from the germline V gene. The CDR3 reads CASSLDWTGNYGYTF. DNA for the CDR3: TGTGCCAGCAGCTTAGACTGGACAGGGAACTATGGCTACACCTTC.

This clone was seen a single time. CDR3 region: CASSRGLTSYNEQFF. The CDR3 DNA reads TGTGCCAGCAGCCGCGGACTGACATCCTACAATGAGCAGTTCTTC. The rearrangement joins TRBV7-3 to TRBJ2-1, with a weak D call TRBD2 (5 bases). The germline V gene encodes CDR1 SGHTA and CDR2 FQGTGA. The CDR3 extends over 15 amino acids. V was shortened by 5 bases and J by 1 base, with 12 bases between the two germline ends. The full variable domain, completed using reference TRBV7-3 and TRBJ2-1, is GAGVSQTPSNKVTEKGKYVELRCDPISGHTALYWYRQSLGQGPEFLIYFQGTGAADDSGLPNDRFFAVRPEGSVSTLKIQRTERGDSAVYLCASSRGLTSYNEQFFGPGTRLTVL.

V usage is TRBV2 and J usage is TRBJ2-2; 7 nucleotides align to TRBD2. V shed 3 bases, J shed 6 bases, and the junction held 7 bases outside the gene matches. Germline loops: CDR1 SNHLY, CDR2 FYNNEI. CDR3 length equals 15 residues. The CDR3 here is CASSDVAGVAGELFF. As DNA, the CDR3 is TGTGCCAGCAGTGACGTGGCGGGGGTAGCCGGGGAGCTGTTTTTT.

This clone was observed a few times. This chain joins TRBV5-1 and TRBJ1-1; 10 positions agree with TRBD1. Germline V gene lookup returns CDR1 SGHRS and CDR2 YFSETQ. V shed 3 bases, J shed 3 bases, and the junction held 2 bases outside the gene matches. The CDR3 sequence is 14 residues long. The CDR3 DNA reads TGCGCCAGCAGCTCGGACAGGGGGGACACTGAAGCTTTCTTT. This gives the protein CASSSDRGDTEAFF. The variable domain in full, with the rest retrieved from reference TRBV5-1 and TRBJ1-1, is KAGVTQTPRYLIKTRGQQVTLSCSPISGHRSVSWYQQTPGQGLQFLFEYFSETQRNKGNFPGRFSGRQFSNSRSEMNVSTLELGDSALYLCASSSDRGDTEAFFGQGTRLTVV.

The V and J genes are TRBV4-2 and TRBJ1-1; 7 positions match TRBD1. The germline V gene encodes CDR1 LGHNA and CDR2 YNFKEQ. This CDR3 contains 16 residues. The V segment lost 4 bases and the J segment 1 base; nucleotides outside the gene matches: 9. CDR3 sequence (DNA): TGTGCCAGCAGCCTGGAGCGGACAGGCTGGAACACTGAAGCTTTCTTT. Amino acids: CASSLERTGWNTEAFF.

This chain joins TRBV5-1 and TRBJ2-2, with TRBD1 matching 8 bases. This CDR3 spans 16 amino acids. Trimming at V came to 0 bases and at J to 2 bases, leaving 3 bases not matched to a gene. Germline V gene sequence: CDR1 SGHRS, CDR2 YFSETQ. CDR3 sequence: CASSLGDRGNTGELFF. CDR3 sequence (DNA): TGCGCCAGCAGCTTGGGAGACAGGGGAAACACCGGGGAGCTGTTTTTT.

This clone was recorded a few times. This sequence joins TRBV5-1 and TRBJ1-4; D may be TRBD1 (5 bases). The germline CDR1 and CDR2 sequences are SGHRS and YFSETQ. The CDR3 spans 15 residues. Trimming took 3 bases from V and 8 from J, leaving 17 bases between them. The CDR3 sequence: CASSSRGGEREKLFF. CDR3 bases: TGCGCCAGCAGCTCCCGAGGAGGGGAAAGGGAAAAACTGTTTTTT.

This clone was picked up a small number of times. The CDR3 DNA sequence: TGCGCCAGCAGCTTTCGGACGGGGGAGAACACTGAAGCTTTCTTT. Its translation: CASSFRTGENTEAFF. The gene calls are TRBV5-1 and TRBJ1-1, with D perhaps matching TRBD1 (5 bases). Germline V lookup: CDR1 SGHRS, CDR2 YFSETQ. Between the trimmed V and J ends, which lost 2 bases and 1 base, there was a span of 12 bases. The CDR3 loop spans 15 amino acids.

There are a few counts of this clone. The chain recombines TRBV27 with TRBJ2-1; D may be TRBD1 (5 bases). This CDR3 has 13 residues. With 3 bases removed from V and 6 bases from J, the gap between germline ends came to 9 bases. Looked up from germline, CDR1 is MNHEY and CDR2 is SMNVEV (reference sequence). This CDR3 reads CASSFQGSNEQFF. The CDR3 DNA is TGTGCCAGCAGTTTTCAGGGTTCCAATGAGCAGTTCTTC.

The gene calls are TRBV14 and TRBJ2-5; possible D gene TRBD1, 5 bases. V lost 1 base and J lost 5, with 14 bases in between. This CDR3 spans 15 amino acids. Per the germline V gene, CDR1 is SGHDN and CDR2 is FVKESK. CDR3 DNA: TGTGCCAGCAGCCAAGGGGGCGCACAGTCGGAGACCCAGTACTTC. This sequence encodes CASSQGGAQSETQYF.

J is TRBJ1-1 and V is TRBV9; possibly TRBD1 for D (5 bases). Germline V lookup: CDR1 SGDLS, CDR2 YYNGEE. Trimming left V 4 bases short and J 0 bases short, with 13 bases between. CDR3 size: 15 residues. The CDR3 here is CASSPLGGVNTEAFF. DNA for the CDR3: TGTGCCAGCAGCCCGCTCGGGGGGGTGAACACTGAAGCTTTCTTT. Variable domain in full (rest from reference TRBV9 and TRBJ1-1): DSGVTQTPKHLITATGQRVTLRCSPRSGDLSVYWYQQSLDQGLQFLIQYYNGEERAKGNILERFSAQQFPDLHSELNLSSLELGDSALYFCASSPLGGVNTEAFFGQGTRLTVV.

The CDR3 region has the DNA TGCGCCAGCAGCCAATTTGAGGGGGTAGCGAACACCGGGGAGCTGTTTTTT. Encoded protein: CASSQFEGVANTGELFF. The chain recombines TRBV4-1 with TRBJ2-2; the D gene is possibly TRBD1 (6 bases). From germline, CDR1 is MGHRA and CDR2 YSYEKL. CDR3 length equals 17 residues. Trimming shortened V by 2 bases and J by 0 bases, and 13 bases separated the two germline ends.

The chain employs TRBV10-3 and TRBJ2-1, with 11 bases aligning to TRBD2. Unmatched junction bases numbered 4, after V lost 5 bases and J lost 7 bases. CDR1 is ENHRY and CDR2 is SYGVKD in the germline V gene. The CDR3 is 14 amino acids. CDR3 residues: CAISTGTSGNEQFF. DNA of the CDR3: TGTGCCATCAGTACCGGGACTAGCGGTAATGAGCAGTTCTTC.

The CDR3 loop is CASSPGSEQFF. CDR3 nucleotide sequence: TGTGCCAGCAGTCCCGGGAGTGAGCAGTTCTTC. The J gene is TRBJ2-1, the V gene TRBV7-9, with D perhaps matching TRBD2 (6 bases). The CDR3 sequence is 11 residues long. The germline V gene encodes CDR1 SEHNR and CDR2 FQNEAQ (reference sequence). Trimming removed 6 bases from V and 9 bases from J, with 9 bases in between.

This sequence joins TRBV18 and TRBJ2-5, with D possibly being TRBD1 (6 bases). The CDR3 has 14 amino acids. CDR1 KGHSH and CDR2 LQKENI come from the germline V gene. Deletions cut 2 bases from V and 1 base from J, with 8 bases between. This chain's CDR3 is CASSPRTAQETQYF. The CDR3 DNA reads TGTGCCAGCTCACCAAGGACAGCCCAAGAGACCCAGTACTTC.

The chain couples TRBV18 to TRBJ2-2; D possibly corresponds to TRBD2 (5 bases). The CDR3 runs 16 residues. CDR1 KGHSH and CDR2 LQKENI come from the germline V gene. V lost 3 bases to trimming and J lost 3 bases, with 14 bases between them. CDR3 sequence: CASSPIILRDTGELFF. In nucleotides, the CDR3 is TGTGCCAGCTCACCTATTATTTTGAGGGACACCGGGGAGCTGTTTTTT.

The chain combines TRBV10-3 with TRBJ2-1, with TRBD1 as a possible D gene (6 bases). Per germline, CDR1 ENHRY and CDR2 SYGVKD. Trimming pared 10 bases from V and 5 bases from J, leaving 18 bases between. The CDR3 has 14 residues. CDR3 nucleotides: TGTGCCACGAGGGACACCAATCCCGACAATGAGCAGTTCTTC. Its translation is CATRDTNPDNEQFF.

The chain links TRBV30 to TRBJ1-1, with TRBD1 as a possible D gene (6 bases). The CDR3 runs 13 residues. Germline V gene sequence: CDR1 GTSNPN, CDR2 SVGIG (reference sequence). V lost 5 bases to trimming and J lost 3 bases, with 13 bases between them. The CDR3 DNA follows: TGTGCCTGGTGCAAAACAGGGCACACTGAAGCTTTCTTT. It codes for CAWCKTGHTEAFF.

J is TRBJ1-1 and V is TRBV5-4; 9 bases map to TRBD1. J was trimmed by 2 bases and V by 7 bases; bases with no gene match: 6. This CDR3 comprises 14 residues. Germline lookup yields CDR1 SGHNT and CDR2 YYREEE (reference sequence). Here the CDR3 DNA reads TGTGCCAGCGGCCCGGGACAGGGTAACACTGAAGCTTTCTTT. It codes for CASGPGQGNTEAFF.

This clone was recorded only once. This sequence joins TRBV13 and TRBJ1-2; a weak D match, TRBD1 (5 bases). The CDR3 contains 15 residues. The V end lost 7 bases, the J end lost 7 bases, and 22 bases lay between the germline ends. CDR1 PRHDT and CDR2 FYEKMQ come from the germline V gene (reference sequence). The CDR3 region is CASTQTTGGLSGYTF. CDR3 bases: TGTGCCAGCACCCAAACGACGGGGGGATTATCTGGCTACACCTTC.

The J gene is TRBJ1-2, the V gene TRBV7-2; the match to TRBD1 covers 7 bases. Trimming removed 0 bases from V and 5 bases from J; junction bases left unmatched: 3. The CDR3 length is 14 residues. Per the germline V gene, CDR1 is SGHTA and CDR2 is FQGNSA. The CDR3 bases are TGTGCCAGCAGCTTAGCCAGGGGGAGATATGGCTACACCTTC. The encoded protein is CASSLARGRYGYTF.